Sequencing of this TCR beta chain was carried out in a study of cytomegalovirus exposure and HLA in healthy donors. Study-level results: As immune exposure information, only CMV serostatus was available.

The PCR was carried out with 60 Vbeta primers and 13 Jbeta primers. Here immunoSEQ multiplex PCR was the method, and the copy in TCRdb shows in-frame clones only, minus some. This table holds over 150,000 clones, over 80% found once. As concerns this clone: Its antigen is not identified.

The germline gives CDR1 SGHRS, CDR2 YFSETQ. V lost 3 bases to trimming and J lost 7 bases; unmatched junction nucleotides: 9. The CDR3 consists of 14 residues. The sequenced sample was PBMCs. The sequence came from a human donor in good health. This rearrangement joins TRBV5-1 to TRBJ2-7; 8 nucleotides line up with TRBD1. CDR3 residues: CASSSDRAPREQYF. CDR3 nucleotide sequence: TGCGCCAGCAGCTCGGACAGGGCCCCCCGGGAGCAGTACTTC.